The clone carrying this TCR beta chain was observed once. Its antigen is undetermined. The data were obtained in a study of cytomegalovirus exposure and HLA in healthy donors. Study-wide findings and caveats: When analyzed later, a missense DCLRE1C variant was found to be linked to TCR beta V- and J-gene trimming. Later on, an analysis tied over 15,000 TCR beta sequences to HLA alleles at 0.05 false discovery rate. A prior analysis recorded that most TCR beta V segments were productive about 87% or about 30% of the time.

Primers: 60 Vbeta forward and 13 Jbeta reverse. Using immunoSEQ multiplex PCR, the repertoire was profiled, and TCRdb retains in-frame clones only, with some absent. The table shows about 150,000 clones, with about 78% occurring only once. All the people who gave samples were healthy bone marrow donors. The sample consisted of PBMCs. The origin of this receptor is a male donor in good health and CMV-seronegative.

Written as DNA, the CDR3 is TGTGCCAGCAGCGCCGGTACAGGGAGCACAGATACGCAGTATTTT. It translates to CASSAGTGSTDTQYF. The rearrangement joins TRBV7-2 to TRBJ2-3, with D tentatively TRBD1 (6 bases). The CDR3 sequence is 15 residues long. Per the germline V gene, CDR1 is SGHTA and CDR2 is FQGNSA. Trimming removed 5 bases at V and 0 bases at J, with 12 bases between.